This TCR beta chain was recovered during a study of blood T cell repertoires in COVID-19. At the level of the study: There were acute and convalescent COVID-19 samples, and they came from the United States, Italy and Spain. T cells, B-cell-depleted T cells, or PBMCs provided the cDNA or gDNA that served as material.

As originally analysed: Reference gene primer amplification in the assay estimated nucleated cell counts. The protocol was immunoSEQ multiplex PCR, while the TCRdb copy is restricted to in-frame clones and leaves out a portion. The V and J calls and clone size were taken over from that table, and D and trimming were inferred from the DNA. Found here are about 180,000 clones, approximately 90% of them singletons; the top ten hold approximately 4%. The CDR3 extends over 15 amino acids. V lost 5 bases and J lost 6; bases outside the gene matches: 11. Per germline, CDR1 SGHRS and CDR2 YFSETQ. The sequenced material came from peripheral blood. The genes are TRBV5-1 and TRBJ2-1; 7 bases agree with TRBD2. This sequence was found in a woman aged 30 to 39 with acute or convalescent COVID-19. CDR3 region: CASSHGGSIGNEQFF. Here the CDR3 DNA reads TGCGCCAGCAGTCATGGCGGGAGTATCGGCAATGAGCAGTTCTTC.